The 28 T cell receptor beta chains in this list originate from one sample, sequenced in a study of CD4 T cells in relation to SARS-CoV-2 and coronaviruses. Data came from immunoSEQ multiplex PCR; TCRdb stores just in-frame clones and leaves some out. The profile shows approximately 50,000 clones, 90% to 95% of them singletons. The sequencing input was naive CD4+ T cells from PBMCs. Subset described: naive CD4+ T cells isolated by negative enrichment. These TCRs come from an adult with COVID-19.

J is TRBJ2-7 and V is TRBV7-8; D remains ambiguous. CDR3 length: 12 residues. Germline V gene lookup returns CDR1 SGHVS and CDR2 FQNEAQ. Trimming removed 5 bases at V and 2 bases at J, with 7 bases between. The CDR3 coding sequence is TGTGCCAGCAGCCCCCCAGCCTACGAGCAGTACTTC. This translates into CASSPPAYEQYF.

This clone occurred once. This chain uses TRBV10-1 with TRBJ2-7; D remains unclear. This CDR3 has 14 residues. Trimming left V 10 bases short and J 7 bases short, with 23 bases between. CDR1 and CDR2 from the germline V gene are WNHNN and SYGVQD (reference sequence). The CDR3 is CANLGRIPFTEQYF. CDR3 DNA sequence: TGCGCCAACTTAGGCCGTATCCCTTTCACGGAGCAGTACTTC.

The rearrangement joins TRBV12-3 or TRBV12-4 to TRBJ2-1, with 8 bases aligning to TRBD2. V dropped 8 bases and J dropped 4; count of bases not matched to a gene: 4. The CDR3 sequence is 13 residues long. CDR3: CASSGGGYNEQFF. The CDR3 region has the DNA TGTGCCAGCTCGGGGGGGGGATACAATGAGCAGTTCTTC.

The chain is built from TRBV9 and TRBJ2-3, with D possibly matching TRBD2 (5 bases). Germline V gives CDR1 SGDLS, CDR2 YYNGEE. The germline V and J ends were trimmed by 4 bases and 3 bases, with 15 bases remaining between them. CDR3 length equals 15 residues. The CDR3 loop is CASSPPIGRTDTQYF. CDR3 in DNA: TGTGCCAGCAGCCCCCCCATAGGGAGAACAGATACGCAGTATTTT. The full variable domain, its missing parts supplied by reference TRBV9 and TRBJ2-3, is DSGVTQTPKHLITATGQRVTLRCSPRSGDLSVYWYQQSLDQGLQFLIQYYNGEERAKGNILERFSAQQFPDLHSELNLSSLELGDSALYFCASSPPIGRTDTQYFGPGTRLTVL.

Remarks on this clone: A read error may produce the germline difference seen at one junction end. The rearrangement joins TRBV18 to TRBJ2-6; the D is unclear. CDR3 length: 15 amino acids. Germline CDR1 is KGHSH and CDR2 is LQKENI. This CDR3 reads CASSPASTGANVLTF. The CDR3 region has the DNA TGTGCCAGTTCACCAGCGTCGACTGGGGCCAACGTCCTGACTTTC.

This clone was detected once. V usage is TRBV6-6 and J usage is TRBJ2-7; tentative D call: TRBD1 (6 bases). Germline V gene lookup returns CDR1 MNHNY and CDR2 SVGAGI (reference sequence). V lost 6 bases and J 4 bases, leaving 16 bases between the germline ends. The CDR3 consists of 14 residues. The CDR3 bases are TGTGCCAGCAGCCGCACGGGACACCTTTACGAGCAGTACTTC. Its protein product is CASSRTGHLYEQYF.

The rearrangement links TRBV4-2 to TRBJ1-4; the D gene is possibly TRBD1 (5 bases). The length of the CDR3 is 15 residues. Between the trimmed V and J ends, which lost 0 bases and 8 bases, there was a span of 13 bases. CDR1 is LGHNA, CDR2 YNFKEQ, per germline. CDR3 in DNA: TGTGCCAGCAGCCAAGATGGGTCAGGGCAAGAAAAACTGTTTTTT. Its protein is CASSQDGSGQEKLFF.

This chain links TRBV18 with TRBJ2-7, with 9 bases matching TRBD1. CDR1 and CDR2 (germline): KGHSH, LQKENI. The V segment lost 0 bases and the J segment 4 bases; nucleotides outside the gene matches: 1. The CDR3 runs to 14 residues. The CDR3: CASSPPGQGYEQYF. DNA for the CDR3: TGTGCCAGCTCACCACCGGGACAGGGATACGAGCAGTACTTC.

The chain combines TRBV7-2 with TRBJ1-1; 7 nucleotides match TRBD1. This CDR3 has 15 amino acids. V lost 5 bases, J lost 1 base, and 7 bases stayed unmatched. Per the germline V gene, CDR1 is SGHTA and CDR2 is FQGNSA. CDR3 nucleotide sequence: TGTGCCAGCAGCCCATGGGGACAGCAGAACACTGAAGCTTTCTTT. This translates into CASSPWGQQNTEAFF.

The V call is TRBV6-4, the J call TRBJ2-2; 8 bases are shared with TRBD1. The CDR3 is 14 amino acids. Germline V lookup: CDR1 MRHNA, CDR2 SNTAGT. V gave up 6 bases and J gave up 5 bases; unmatched junction bases: 5. The CDR3 nucleotides read TGTGCCAGCAGGAAACAGGGGGGAACCGGGGAGCTGTTTTTT. This sequence encodes CASRKQGGTGELFF.

The chain recombines TRBV7-2 with TRBJ2-2; 9 bases fit TRBD2. The CDR3 spans 16 residues. Germline CDR1 reads SGHTA; CDR2 reads FQGNSA. The ends lost 4 bases at V and 7 bases at J; junction bases unmatched: 10. The CDR3 DNA is TGTGCCAGCAGCTCGGGACTAGCCGAGGGTGGCGGGGAGCTGTTTTTT. It specifies CASSSGLAEGGGELFF. The variable domain in full, completed from reference TRBV7-2 and TRBJ2-2, reads GAGVSQSPSNKVTEKGKDVELRCDPISGHTALYWYRQSLGQGLEFLIYFQGNSAPDKSGLPSDRFSAERTGGSVSTLTIQRTQQEDSAVYLCASSSGLAEGGGELFFGEGSRLTVL.

The chain uses TRBV5-4 and TRBJ2-4; perhaps TRBD2 as D (5 bases). This CDR3 spans 14 amino acids. Germline CDR1 and CDR2: SGHNT and YYREEE (reference sequence). Trimming took off 2 bases at V and 3 bases at J, with 9 bases between the two ends. For the CDR3, the DNA is TGTGCCAGCAGCTTTCGGGATGGCAAAAACATTCAGTACTTC. Residues: CASSFRDGKNIQYF.

The V and J genes are TRBV5-4 and TRBJ2-3; the D call may be TRBD1 or TRBD2 (5 bases each). CDR3 length: 19 residues. V was pared by 2 bases and J by 2 bases, with 24 bases between. Germline V gives CDR1 SGHNT, CDR2 YYREEE (reference sequence). CDR3 sequence reads: CASSLPGPTSTPVTDTQYF. CDR3 nucleotide sequence: TGTGCCAGCAGCTTACCGGGACCCACGTCCACGCCAGTCACAGATACGCAGTATTTT.

The rearrangement joins TRBV19 to TRBJ2-5; 11 bases fit TRBD2. CDR3 size: 14 residues. Germline V gene lookup returns CDR1 LNHDA and CDR2 SQIVND (reference sequence). Losses at the gene ends were 6 bases for V and 3 bases for J; bases not matched to a gene: 3. CDR3 DNA: TGTGCCAGTAGCAAGACTAGCGGGGAAGAGACCCAGTACTTC. It yields the protein CASSKTSGEETQYF.

V gene TRBV28 combines with J gene TRBJ1-5; maybe TRBD1 (5 bases). Trimming took 4 bases from V and 4 from J, leaving 17 bases between them. From germline, CDR1 is MDHEN and CDR2 SYDVKM. The CDR3 runs 16 residues. The CDR3: CASSSLSGLSNQPQHF. For the CDR3, the DNA is TGTGCCAGCAGTTCACTTTCGGGACTTTCAAATCAGCCCCAGCATTTT.

The rearrangement links TRBV20-1 to TRBJ2-7, with D unclear. V dropped 1 base and J dropped 4 bases, with 5 bases sitting between them. This CDR3 is 11 amino acids long. Germline V gene data show CDR1 as DFQATT and CDR2 as SNEGSKA (reference sequence). The CDR3 nucleotides are TGCAGTGCTAGAGGGCCTTACGAGCAGTACTTC. This gives the protein CSARGPYEQYF.

In its sample, this clone was seen once. V and J are TRBV6-5 and TRBJ1-2; the D gene is possibly TRBD1 (5 bases). CDR3 length: 15 residues. The germline V and J ends were trimmed by 6 bases and 0 bases, with 14 bases remaining between them. The germline CDR1 and CDR2 sequences are MNHEY and SVGAGI. Written as DNA, the CDR3 is TGTGCCAGCAGGCCTATCCAGGGACCTAACTATGGCTACACCTTC. It codes for CASRPIQGPNYGYTF.

The rearrangement links TRBV6-6 to TRBJ1-3; 9 nucleotides line up with TRBD1. Germline CDR1 and CDR2: MNHNY and SVGAGI (reference sequence). The V gene end was trimmed by 3 bases and the J gene end by 8 bases; junction bases not matched to a gene: 11. This CDR3 region has 16 residues. CDR3 protein: CASSYFGTGSGHTIYF. CDR3 bases: TGTGCCAGCAGTTATTTCGGGACAGGGTCAGGTCACACCATATATTTT.

The J gene is TRBJ1-4, the V gene TRBV15; D remains unclear. Germline loops: CDR1 LNHNV, CDR2 YYDKDF (reference sequence). The CDR3 covers 14 residues. The germline V and J ends were trimmed by 4 bases and 8 bases, with 14 bases remaining between them. The CDR3, as DNA: TGTGCCACCAGCACGCGCGATGTACGGGAAAAACTGTTTTTT. It translates to CATSTRDVREKLFF.

The genes are TRBV4-1 and TRBJ2-2; 9 positions agree with TRBD2. The V segment lost 3 bases and the J segment 2 bases; nucleotides outside the gene matches: 7. This CDR3 comprises 17 residues. The germline CDR1 and CDR2 sequences are MGHRA and YSYEKL. In nucleotides, the CDR3 is TGCGCCAGCAGCCATCGGAGAGCGGGAGGTAACACCGGGGAGCTGTTTTTT. Protein product: CASSHRRAGGNTGELFF.

This chain joins TRBV5-1 and TRBJ1-1, with no clear D. The CDR3 totals 15 residues. CDR1 and CDR2 (germline): SGHRS, YFSETQ. The V end lost 5 bases, the J end lost 1 base, and 15 bases lay between the germline ends. This CDR3 reads CASRRSGGPNTEAFF. The CDR3 DNA reads TGCGCCAGCAGGAGATCAGGCGGTCCGAACACTGAAGCTTTCTTT.

This clone was found once. The genes are TRBV5-4 and TRBJ2-2; D is perhaps TRBD1 or TRBD2 (5 bases each). V was trimmed by 4 bases and J by 3 bases, leaving 16 bases between them. Germline assignment: CDR1 SGHNT and CDR2 YYREEE (reference sequence). This CDR3 spans 16 amino acids. CDR3 loop: CASSLMGVADTGELFF. CDR3 in DNA: TGTGCCAGCAGCCTAATGGGGGTGGCTGACACCGGGGAGCTGTTTTTT.

The chain recombines TRBV18 with TRBJ2-1; 7 bases fit TRBD2. Germline V lookup: CDR1 KGHSH, CDR2 LQKENI. The CDR3 runs 18 residues. After removal of 0 bases from V and 0 bases from J, the junction contained 8 bases not matched to a gene. The CDR3 DNA sequence: TGTGCCAGCTCACCACCTTCCGGGAGGCAGAGCTCCTACAATGAGCAGTTCTTC. Protein: CASSPPSGRQSSYNEQFF.

This clone was counted once. The chain has TRBV2 and TRBJ2-5, with TRBD1 identical over 8 bases. Germline CDR1 and CDR2: SNHLY and FYNNEI. The ends lost 4 bases at V and 5 bases at J; junction bases unmatched: 3. The CDR3 contains 13 residues. The CDR3 here is CASSANRGETQYF. CDR3 DNA sequence: TGTGCCAGCAGTGCGAACAGGGGGGAGACCCAGTACTTC.

The rearrangement links TRBV21-1 to TRBJ1-5; no DNA check was done on the table's D call, TRBD1. TRBV21-1 is classified as a pseudogene. The CDR3 is made up of 17 amino acids. CDR3: CASSPNPCRISNQPQHF. Here the CDR3 DNA reads TGTGCCAGCAGCCCAAACCCCTGCAGGATTAGCAATCAGCCCCAGCATTTT.

The chain is built from TRBV30 and TRBJ2-1; 13 positions agree with TRBD2. CDR3 length: 14 amino acids. The V gene end was trimmed by 1 base and the J gene end by 9 bases; junction bases not matched to a gene: 3. Germline V gene data show CDR1 as GTSNPN and CDR2 as SVGIG (reference sequence). CDR3 amino acids: CAWSAGLAGAEQFF. CDR3 DNA: TGTGCCTGGAGTGCAGGACTAGCGGGAGCTGAGCAGTTCTTC.

The V gene is TRBV6-2 or TRBV6-3, the J gene TRBJ2-2; a weak D match, TRBD1 (6 bases). The CDR3 is 17 residues long. V was trimmed by 4 bases and J by 7 bases, leaving 22 bases between them. Looked up from germline, CDR1 is MNHEY and CDR2 is SVGEGT. CDR3 nucleotides: TGTGCCAGCAGTTTCCGACAGTCCCAGACAGGAAGCGGGGAGCTGTTTTTT. Protein: CASSFRQSQTGSGELFF.

This rearrangement joins TRBV9 to TRBJ2-3; unclear D gene. V lost 2 bases and J lost 1, with 8 bases in between. CDR3 length equals 14 residues. CDR1 is SGDLS, CDR2 YYNGEE, per germline. CDR3 nucleotide sequence: TGTGCCAGCAGCGTGGGTTCTGGCACAGATACGCAGTATTTT. Translating it yields CASSVGSGTDTQYF.